What follows are 27 T cell receptor beta chains derived from one specimen sequenced in a study of cytomegalovirus exposure and HLA in healthy donors. PCR was performed using 60 Vbeta and 13 Jbeta primers. Data came from immunoSEQ multiplex PCR; TCRdb stores just in-frame clones and leaves some out. Of under 200,000 clones listed, under 70% are singletons. What was sequenced was PBMCs. These receptors all come from a woman in her 40s in good health and CMV-seropositive.

The V call is TRBV5-6, the J call TRBJ2-7, with TRBD1 matching over 8 bases. The germline V gene has CDR1 SGHDT and CDR2 YYEEEE. The length of the CDR3 is 17 residues. V trimming: 2 bases; J trimming: 3 bases; junction bases outside the gene matches: 13. The CDR3 sequence is CASSFQLNRDRHYEQYF. CDR3 in DNA: TGTGCCAGCAGCTTTCAACTAAACCGGGACAGGCACTACGAGCAGTACTTC.

The chain couples TRBV5-1 to TRBJ1-2; 9 bases are a match to TRBD1. Germline V gene lookup returns CDR1 SGHRS and CDR2 YFSETQ. The trim removed 2 bases at V and 7 bases at J, leaving 3 bases unmatched. The CDR3 extends over 13 amino acids. The CDR3, as DNA: TGCGCCAGCAGCTTTGGGACAGGGTCTGGCTACACCTTC. Translating it yields CASSFGTGSGYTF.

The V call is TRBV18, the J call TRBJ2-1; 8 bases align to TRBD1. CDR1 KGHSH and CDR2 LQKENI come from the germline V gene. V shed 3 bases and J 4 bases; nucleotides not matched to a gene: 5. CDR3 length equals 15 residues. In DNA, the CDR3 is TGTGCCAGCTCACCCGGACAGGGCGGATACAATGAGCAGTTCTTC. Translating it yields CASSPGQGGYNEQFF.

The rearrangement joins TRBV5-1 to TRBJ1-2; 11 bases fit TRBD1. The V gene's germline CDR1 is SGHRS and CDR2 YFSETQ. The CDR3 has 13 residues. Trimming removed 4 bases from V and 7 bases from J; junction bases left unmatched: 3. CDR3 sequence: CASSVGQGVGYTF. For the CDR3, the DNA is TGCGCCAGCAGCGTGGGACAGGGGGTTGGCTACACCTTC. The variable domain in full, with the rest retrieved from reference TRBV5-1 and TRBJ1-2, is KAGVTQTPRYLIKTRGQQVTLSCSPISGHRSVSWYQQTPGQGLQFLFEYFSETQRNKGNFPGRFSGRQFSNSRSEMNVSTLELGDSALYLCASSVGQGVGYTFGSGTRLTVV.

Only one count was recorded for this clone. V and J are TRBV11-3 and TRBJ1-5; tentative D call: TRBD1 (6 bases). The CDR3 is made up of 12 amino acids. Per germline, CDR1 SGHNT and CDR2 YENEEA. V dropped 5 bases and J dropped 15 bases, with 17 bases sitting between them. CDR3 in amino acids: CASSGATGGWHF. The CDR3 region has the DNA TGTGCCAGCAGCGGGGCGACAGGCGGTTGGCATTTT.

The J gene is TRBJ2-1, the V gene TRBV19; 11 bases are a match to TRBD2. The CDR3 runs 16 residues. The germline V gene has CDR1 LNHDA and CDR2 SQIVND (reference sequence). Germline trimming cut 7 bases from V and 6 bases from J; bases unmatched to any gene: 11. The CDR3: CASKWATSGSVNEQFF. The CDR3 DNA sequence: TGTGCCAGTAAGTGGGCAACTAGCGGGAGTGTCAATGAGCAGTTCTTC.

The rearrangement links TRBV10-3 to TRBJ1-1; possibly TRBD1 for D (6 bases). Per the germline V gene, CDR1 is ENHRY and CDR2 is SYGVKD. The V gene lost 6 bases and the J gene lost 1 base, with 12 bases spanning the gap. The length of the CDR3 is 14 residues. In nucleotides, the CDR3 is TGTGCCATCAGGCGCGAGACAGGGAACACTGAAGCTTTCTTT. Residues: CAIRRETGNTEAFF.

The sample holds a few counts of this clone. The chain couples TRBV28 to TRBJ1-1; 11 bases are a match to TRBD1. Losses at the gene ends were 3 bases for V and 11 bases for J; bases not matched to a gene: 8. CDR3 length: 14 amino acids. In germline, CDR1 is MDHEN, CDR2 SYDVKM. CDR3 coding DNA: TGTGCCAGCAGTTTCACGGACAGGGGGCTTACCGCTTTCTTT. Amino acids: CASSFTDRGLTAFF.

The J gene is TRBJ2-7, the V gene TRBV7-8; D is undetermined. V was cut by 3 bases and J by 3 bases, with 18 bases left in between. The CDR3 runs 16 residues. Germline assignment: CDR1 SGHVS and CDR2 FQNEAQ. This CDR3 is CASSLTGRGPLYEQYF. The DNA of the CDR3 is TGTGCCAGCAGCTTGACCGGTCGCGGTCCTCTCTACGAGCAGTACTTC.

The chain is built from TRBV7-2 and TRBJ2-5; D possibly corresponds to TRBD2 (6 bases). The CDR3 runs to 15 residues. Germline V gene lookup returns CDR1 SGHTA and CDR2 FQGNSA. The ends were cut back, 1 base at V and 5 bases at J, with 14 bases in the middle. The CDR3 reads CASSLVTGAEETQYF. In nucleotides, the CDR3 is TGTGCCAGCAGCTTAGTGACGGGAGCGGAGGAGACCCAGTACTTC.

The V and J genes are TRBV6-6 and TRBJ2-2; D possibly corresponds to TRBD2 (5 bases). The CDR3 is made up of 14 amino acids. V was clipped by 8 bases and J by 3 bases, with 13 bases between them. Germline V lookup: CDR1 MNHNY, CDR2 SVGAGI (reference sequence). CDR3 nucleotides: TGTGCCAGCTCTGTGGGAGCGGACACCGGGGAGCTGTTTTTT. This encodes CASSVGADTGELFF.

The rearrangement uses TRBV20-1 and TRBJ2-7; tentatively, D is TRBD2 (5 bases). V lost 5 bases and J 2 bases, leaving 7 bases between the germline ends. CDR1 and CDR2 (germline): DFQATT, SNEGSKA (reference sequence). The CDR3 loop spans 11 amino acids. CDR3 in amino acids: CSAAGTYEQYF. The CDR3 bases are TGCAGTGCTGCCGGGACCTACGAGCAGTACTTC.

A word on this clone: A junction end diverges from the germline sequence, so it may reflect a read error. This CDR3 reads CASSLYGKRSGGQLF. CDR3 coding DNA: TGTGCCAGCAGCTTATACGGGAAAAGAAGTGGCGGGCAGCTCTTC. This chain joins TRBV7-9 and TRBJ2-1; possible D gene TRBD2, 5 bases. This CDR3 is built from 15 residues. From germline, CDR1 is SEHNR and CDR2 FQNEAQ (reference sequence).

CDR3: CASSITSGANVLTF. As DNA, the CDR3 is TGTGCCAGTAGTATAACTTCTGGGGCCAACGTCCTGACTTTC. The V call is TRBV19, the J call TRBJ2-6; the D is unclear. Germline-derived CDR1 and CDR2 are LNHDA and SQIVND (reference sequence). Trimming stripped 2 bases from V and 1 base from J, with 3 bases between. CDR3 length: 14 residues.

The genes are TRBV19 and TRBJ1-2; D is undetermined. Germline loops: CDR1 LNHDA, CDR2 SQIVND (reference sequence). V was trimmed by 10 bases and J by 2 bases, leaving 14 bases between them. This CDR3 is 13 amino acids long. CDR3 DNA sequence: TGTGCCACCCCCGGGGTTAAGAACTATGGCTACACCTTC. As protein: CATPGVKNYGYTF.

V and J are TRBV28 and TRBJ2-5, with no clear D. Trimming cost V 1 base and J 5 bases, with 11 bases left between them. The CDR3 extends over 14 amino acids. Per germline, CDR1 MDHEN and CDR2 SYDVKM. This CDR3 reads CASSLSDSSETQYF. CDR3 sequence (DNA): TGTGCCAGCAGTTTATCTGACTCCTCGGAGACCCAGTACTTC.

The chain employs TRBV11-2 and TRBJ2-1, with D hard to call. From germline, CDR1 is SGHAT and CDR2 FQNNGV. Trimming took off 5 bases at V and 12 bases at J, with 14 bases between the two ends. CDR3 size: 12 residues. Here the CDR3 reads CASSETGWWQFF. The DNA of the CDR3 is TGTGCCAGCAGCGAGACTGGCTGGTGGCAGTTCTTC. Variable domain in full (rest from reference TRBV11-2 and TRBJ2-1): EAGVAQSPRYKIIEKRQSVAFWCNPISGHATLYWYQQILGQGPKLLIQFQNNGVVDDSQLPKDRFSAERLKGVDSTLKIQPAKLEDSAVYLCASSETGWWQFFGPGTRLTVL.

A word on this clone: Other DNA sequences in the sample encode the same CDR3. The chain combines TRBV5-1 with TRBJ2-7, with 10 bases identical to TRBD1. The CDR3 runs to 14 residues. The germline gives CDR1 SGHRS, CDR2 YFSETQ. Trimming at V came to 0 bases and at J to 7 bases, leaving 4 bases not matched to a gene. CDR3 DNA: TGCGCCAGCAGCTTGGGGACAGGGGGTGTGGAGCAGTACTTC. Residues: CASSLGTGGVEQYF.

This clone was seen a few times. This CDR3 is CASSKLAGEGGQETQYF. The CDR3 DNA reads TGTGCCAGTAGTAAACTAGCGGGAGAGGGGGGACAAGAGACCCAGTACTTC. The chain carries TRBV19 and TRBJ2-5, with TRBD2 matching over 11 bases. The ends lost 4 bases at V and 2 bases at J; junction bases unmatched: 9. The CDR3 is made up of 17 amino acids. The V gene's germline CDR1 is LNHDA and CDR2 SQIVND (reference sequence).

This chain links TRBV28 with TRBJ1-1; 8 nucleotides match TRBD1. This CDR3 has 15 amino acids. Germline V CDR1 and CDR2: MDHEN, SYDVKM. After removal of 1 base from V and 5 bases from J, the junction contained 6 bases not matched to a gene. The CDR3 DNA is TGTGCCAGCAGTTTATCAGGACAGGGCCGAACTGAAGCTTTCTTT. Amino acid sequence: CASSLSGQGRTEAFF.

The V call is TRBV5-1, the J call TRBJ1-1; D remains ambiguous. In germline, CDR1 is SGHRS, CDR2 YFSETQ. The CDR3 length is 14 residues. The V end lost 4 bases, the J end lost 4 bases, and 14 bases lay between the germline ends. The CDR3 DNA reads TGCGCCAGCAGCCTCGAGGGTTCGGGCACTGAAGCTTTCTTT. Its translation: CASSLEGSGTEAFF.

This chain links TRBV6-1 with TRBJ2-1; 8 bases match TRBD1. This CDR3 contains 16 residues. V was clipped by 3 bases and J by 4 bases; unmatched bases: 8. The V gene's germline CDR1 is MNHNS and CDR2 SASEGT. The CDR3: CASSETQGAAYNEQFF. The CDR3 DNA sequence: TGTGCCAGCAGTGAGACCCAGGGGGCCGCTTACAATGAGCAGTTCTTC.

The chain couples TRBV7-3 to TRBJ2-6; no clear D gene. Trimming removed 3 bases from V and 4 bases from J, with 4 bases in between. The CDR3 loop spans 13 amino acids. From germline, CDR1 is SGHTA and CDR2 FQGTGA. The CDR3 DNA follows: TGTGCCAGCAGCTTGGGCGGGGCCAACGTCCTGACTTTC. Protein sequence: CASSLGGANVLTF.

The rearrangement joins TRBV10-3 to TRBJ1-1; TRBD1 agrees at 7 bases. Germline V lookup: CDR1 ENHRY, CDR2 SYGVKD. J gave up 3 bases and V 4 bases, and 5 bases lay outside the gene matches. The CDR3 sequence is 14 residues long. The CDR3 DNA reads as TGTGCCATCAGTGCGAATACAGGGGACACTGAAGCTTTCTTT. Amino acid sequence: CAISANTGDTEAFF.

This clone was picked up a small number of times. The chain is built from TRBV4-2 and TRBJ2-7, with TRBD1 matching 7 bases. CDR1 LGHNA and CDR2 YNFKEQ come from the germline V gene. The CDR3 spans 14 residues. Trimming removed 1 base from V and 0 bases from J; junction bases left unmatched: 0. CDR3 DNA: TGTGCCAGCAGCCAAGGACAGGGCTCCTACGAGCAGTACTTC. Translated, it gives CASSQGQGSYEQYF.

This clone was detected once. The V and J genes are TRBV18 and TRBJ2-2; 7 bases fit TRBD1. V gave up 3 bases and J gave up 2 bases; unmatched junction bases: 6. This CDR3 has 16 residues. Germline V gives CDR1 KGHSH, CDR2 LQKENI. In nucleotides, the CDR3 is TGTGCCAGCTCACCTACAGGGGCGAGAAACACCGGGGAGCTGTTTTTT. Its protein product is CASSPTGARNTGELFF.

The chain couples TRBV9 to TRBJ1-2; 11 nucleotides line up with TRBD1. This CDR3 comprises 16 residues. V lost 3 bases to trimming and J lost 7 bases; unmatched junction nucleotides: 11. The germline CDR1 and CDR2 sequences are SGDLS and YYNGEE. The CDR3 reads CASSELGGQGGGGYTF. The CDR3 DNA is TGTGCCAGCAGCGAACTCGGGGGACAGGGGGGTGGTGGCTACACCTTC.